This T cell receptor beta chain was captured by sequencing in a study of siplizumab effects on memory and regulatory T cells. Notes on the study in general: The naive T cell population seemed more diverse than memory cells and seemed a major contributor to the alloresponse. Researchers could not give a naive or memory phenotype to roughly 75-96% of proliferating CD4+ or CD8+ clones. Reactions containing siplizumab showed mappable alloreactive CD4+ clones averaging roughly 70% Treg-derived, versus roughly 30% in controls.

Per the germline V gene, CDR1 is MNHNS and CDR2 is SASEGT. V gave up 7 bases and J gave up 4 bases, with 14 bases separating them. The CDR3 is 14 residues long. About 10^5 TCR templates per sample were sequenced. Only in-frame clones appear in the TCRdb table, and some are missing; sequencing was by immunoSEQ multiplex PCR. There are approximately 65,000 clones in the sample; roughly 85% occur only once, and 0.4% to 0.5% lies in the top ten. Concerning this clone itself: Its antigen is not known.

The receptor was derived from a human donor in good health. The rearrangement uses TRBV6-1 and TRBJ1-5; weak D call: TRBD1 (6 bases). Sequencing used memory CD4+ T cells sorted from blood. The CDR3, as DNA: TGTGCCAGCACCCTCACCACAGGGAATCAGCCCCAGCATTTT. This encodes CASTLTTGNQPQHF.